This T cell receptor beta chain was sequenced for a study of blood T cells in healthy people across ages. Next came a second PCR, run for roughly 6 to 11 cycles, which used a sample-barcoded 5' primer along with a J-beta primer mix. TCRdb ran MiXCR on the 5' RACE reads and lists one entry per CDR3 protein. This table holds around 1.5 million distinct CDR3 sequences, around two fifths found once. The CDR3 runs to 21 residues. This chain connects TRBV21-1 to TRBJ1-5; no check of the table's D call, TRBD1, against the DNA was made. TRBV21-1 is marked as a pseudogene. Input material: blood. This receptor was obtained from a woman aged 18-29 years in good health. The CDR3 DNA sequence: TGTGCCAGCAGCCCCCCTCGTGGGACAATCAGGAAAGTTTATAGCAATCAGCCCCAGCATTTT. This encodes CASSPPRGTIRKVYSNQPQHF.